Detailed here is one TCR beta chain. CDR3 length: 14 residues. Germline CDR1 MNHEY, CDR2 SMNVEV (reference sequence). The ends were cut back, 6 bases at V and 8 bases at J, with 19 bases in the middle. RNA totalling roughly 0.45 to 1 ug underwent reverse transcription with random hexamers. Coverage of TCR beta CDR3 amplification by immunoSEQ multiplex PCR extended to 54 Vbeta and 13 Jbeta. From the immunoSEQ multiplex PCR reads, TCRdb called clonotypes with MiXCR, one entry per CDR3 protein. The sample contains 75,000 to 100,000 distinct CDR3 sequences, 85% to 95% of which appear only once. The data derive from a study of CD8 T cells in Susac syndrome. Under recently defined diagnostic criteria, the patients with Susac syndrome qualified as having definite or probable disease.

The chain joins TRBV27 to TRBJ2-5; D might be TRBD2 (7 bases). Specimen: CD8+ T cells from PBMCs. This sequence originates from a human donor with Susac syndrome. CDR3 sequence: CASSSVRGAPTQYF. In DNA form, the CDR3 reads TGTGCCAGCAGCTCCGTTCGGGGGGCGCCTACCCAGTACTTC.